These 22 T cell receptor beta chains came from one sample sequenced in a study of memory CD4+ T cells and cytomegalovirus serostatus. The sort gate was single viable CD3+CD4+CD8-CD45RO+ cells for memory CD4+ T cells. Assay used: immunoSEQ multiplex PCR; TCRdb lists only in-frame clones, some missing. This table has more than 45,000 clones, 78% appearing once. The sample taken for sequencing was memory CD4+ T cells from blood. The receptors come from an adult in good health and CMV-seronegative.

The chain carries TRBV6-6 and TRBJ2-5; tentatively, D is TRBD1 (6 bases). The CDR3 sequence is 16 residues long. Between the trimmed V and J ends, which lost 2 bases and 2 bases, there was a span of 15 bases. The germline V gene has CDR1 MNHNY and CDR2 SVGAGI (reference sequence). The CDR3 spells CASSYGVGGSQETQYF. The CDR3 bases are TGTGCCAGCAGTTACGGGGTTGGGGGCAGTCAAGAGACCCAGTACTTC.

The gene calls are TRBV4-1 and TRBJ2-4, with D possibly being TRBD1 or TRBD2 (5 bases each). V was cut by 5 bases and J by 7 bases, with 15 bases left in between. Germline V gene lookup returns CDR1 MGHRA and CDR2 YSYEKL. This CDR3 region has 14 residues. In nucleotides, the CDR3 is TGCGCCAGCAGCGGGGGACCTCGGGGTAACATTCAGTACTTC. It translates to CASSGGPRGNIQYF.

This clone was observed once. V is TRBV28 and J is TRBJ1-5, with 9 bases aligning to TRBD1. The V gene end was trimmed by 7 bases and the J gene end by 5 bases; junction bases not matched to a gene: 6. This CDR3 has 14 residues. The V gene's germline CDR1 is MDHEN and CDR2 SYDVKM. The DNA of the CDR3 is TGTGCCAGCACCTCGGGACAGGGACATCAGCCCCAGCATTTT. It is translated as CASTSGQGHQPQHF.

The chain has TRBV25-1 and TRBJ2-2; a weak D match, TRBD1 (6 bases). Germline V CDR1 and CDR2: MGHDK, SYGVNS. Trimming shortened V by 1 base and J by 7 bases, and 16 bases separated the two germline ends. CDR3 size: 16 residues. CDR3 sequence (DNA): TGTGCCAGCAGTGAATCCCCAGGGGATCTGGGCGGGGAGCTGTTTTTT. Residues: CASSESPGDLGGELFF.

This clone was counted only a few times. The chain recombines TRBV28 with TRBJ1-5; TRBD1 might be the D (5 bases). Germline lookup yields CDR1 MDHEN and CDR2 SYDVKM. Trimming took off 8 bases at V and 0 bases at J, with 11 bases between the two ends. The CDR3 totals 14 residues. The CDR3 region is CASGGRHSNQPQHF. DNA for the CDR3: TGTGCCAGCGGGGGACGCCATAGCAATCAGCCCCAGCATTTT.

This chain joins TRBV19 and TRBJ1-5; 10 bases are a match to TRBD1. This CDR3 has 16 residues. Germline CDR1 reads LNHDA; CDR2 reads SQIVND (reference sequence). J lost 3 bases, V lost 10 bases, and 12 bases had no gene match. The CDR3 spells CATSPRDRGDNQPQHF. Here the CDR3 DNA reads TGTGCCACCTCCCCCCGGGACAGGGGTGACAATCAGCCCCAGCATTTT.

This clone was seen just once. This rearrangement joins TRBV5-1 to TRBJ1-5; weak D call: TRBD1 (5 bases). V lost 1 base and J lost 8, with 10 bases in between. The CDR3 runs 13 residues. Germline CDR1 SGHRS, CDR2 YFSETQ. The CDR3 region has the DNA TGCGCCAGCAGCTTGTGGGGGGAAGAGCCCCAGCATTTT. Amino acid sequence: CASSLWGEEPQHF.

CDR3 protein: CASSFRDTGETQYF. CDR3 in DNA: TGTGCCAGCAGCTTTCGGGACACCGGGGAGACCCAGTACTTC. The chain uses TRBV5-4 and TRBJ2-5; possible D gene TRBD1, 6 bases. Germline V gene lookup returns CDR1 SGHNT and CDR2 YYREEE (reference sequence). This CDR3 region has 14 residues. Trimming pared 2 bases from V and 5 bases from J, leaving 13 bases between.

The sample holds a few counts of this clone. This rearrangement joins TRBV6-1 to TRBJ2-7; weak D call: TRBD1 (6 bases). This CDR3 region has 15 residues. V gave up 2 bases and J gave up 5 bases, with 16 bases separating them. Germline lookup yields CDR1 MNHNS and CDR2 SASEGT. CDR3 sequence (DNA): TGTGCCAGCAGTGAAATGGGGGCCCACCCCCACGAGCAGTACTTC. Protein product: CASSEMGAHPHEQYF.

This chain links TRBV9 with TRBJ2-3; the D gene is possibly TRBD2 (7 bases). Germline V lookup: CDR1 SGDLS, CDR2 YYNGEE. This CDR3 region has 18 residues. The V gene lost 1 base and the J gene lost 0 bases, with 18 bases spanning the gap. CDR3 residues: CASSVLGRGGRSTDTQYF. CDR3 sequence (DNA): TGTGCCAGCAGCGTACTAGGGAGGGGGGGCCGGAGCACAGATACGCAGTATTTT.

This clone was found a few times. The chain combines TRBV5-1 with TRBJ2-5; D remains unclear. This CDR3 spans 14 amino acids. Germline-derived CDR1 and CDR2 are SGHRS and YFSETQ. Trimming stripped 0 bases from V and 1 base from J, with 7 bases between. The CDR3, as DNA: TGCGCCAGCAGCTTGGGGACGGCCCAAGAGACCCAGTACTTC. Protein product: CASSLGTAQETQYF.

This clone was counted only a few times. This sequence joins TRBV5-1 and TRBJ2-2, with TRBD1 identical over 9 bases. The CDR3 loop spans 15 amino acids. The germline V gene encodes CDR1 SGHRS and CDR2 YFSETQ. The trim removed 3 bases at V and 4 bases at J, leaving 4 bases unmatched. CDR3 residues: CASSSRQGVTGELFF. In DNA form, the CDR3 reads TGCGCCAGCAGCTCCCGACAGGGGGTCACCGGGGAGCTGTTTTTT.

The chain employs TRBV10-1 and TRBJ2-2, with unresolved D. With 4 bases removed from V and 2 bases from J, the gap between germline ends came to 11 bases. The CDR3 sequence is 15 residues long. CDR1 is WNHNN, CDR2 SYGVQD, per germline (reference sequence). CDR3 sequence (DNA): TGCGCCAGCAGTGCCGGCAGTATTAACACCGGGGAGCTGTTTTTT. Translating gives CASSAGSINTGELFF.

V usage is TRBV5-5 and J usage is TRBJ1-2; possible D gene TRBD1, 6 bases. In germline, CDR1 is SGHKS, CDR2 YYEKEE (reference sequence). V was pared by 4 bases and J by 2 bases, with 9 bases between. The CDR3 has 13 amino acids. The CDR3 protein is CASSIGGNYGYTF. The DNA for the CDR3 is TGTGCCAGCAGCATAGGGGGGAACTATGGCTACACCTTC.

J is TRBJ1-6 and V is TRBV7-8; maybe TRBD1 (6 bases). Per the germline V gene, CDR1 is SGHVS and CDR2 is FQNEAQ. V lost 6 bases and J lost 10, with 19 bases in between. The CDR3 contains 15 residues. CDR3 DNA: TGTGCCAGCAGTTGGGGGGGGACAAGGCGGTCACCCCTCCACTTT. This gives the protein CASSWGGTRRSPLHF.

The J gene is TRBJ2-1, the V gene TRBV30, with D perhaps assigned TRBD1 or TRBD2 (5 bases each). Trimming shortened V by 3 bases and J by 7 bases, and 13 bases separated the two germline ends. The CDR3 sequence is 13 residues long. Germline CDR1 GTSNPN, CDR2 SVGIG (reference sequence). The chain's CDR3 is CAWRLGGWNEQFF. The CDR3 DNA reads TGTGCCTGGAGGCTTGGGGGTTGGAATGAGCAGTTCTTC.

This clone was observed a handful of times. This chain joins TRBV2 and TRBJ2-1; D not resolved. The CDR3 sequence is 14 residues long. Deletions cut 2 bases from V and 5 bases from J, with 10 bases between. The V gene's germline CDR1 is SNHLY and CDR2 FYNNEI. The CDR3 sequence: CASSERSANNEQFF. DNA for the CDR3: TGTGCCAGCAGTGAAAGGTCAGCCAACAATGAGCAGTTCTTC. The whole variable domain, filled in from reference TRBV2 and TRBJ2-1, reads EPEVTQTPSHQVTQMGQEVILRCVPISNHLYFYWYRQILGQKVEFLVSFYNNEISEKSEIFDDQFSVERPDGSNFTLKIRSTKLEDSAMYFCASSERSANNEQFFGPGTRLTVL.

The chain joins TRBV5-6 to TRBJ2-3; tentatively, D is TRBD1 or TRBD2 (7 bases each). The CDR3 sequence is 17 residues long. V lost 4 bases and J 4 bases, leaving 22 bases between the germline ends. Germline V gene sequence: CDR1 SGHDT, CDR2 YYEEEE. CDR3 loop: CASSRVGGGEGADTQYF. DNA for the CDR3: TGTGCCAGCAGCCGCGTGGGAGGGGGCGAAGGGGCAGATACGCAGTATTTT.

V is TRBV4-1 and J is TRBJ1-4; no reliable D call. V shed 2 bases and J shed 5 bases, with 15 bases lying between them. Germline V CDR1 and CDR2: MGHRA, YSYEKL. The CDR3 has 16 amino acids. CDR3 residues: CASSQIFGRLNEKLFF. DNA of the CDR3: TGCGCCAGCAGCCAAATATTCGGACGTTTGAATGAAAAACTGTTTTTT.

This clone showed up just a few times. The V gene is TRBV14, the J gene TRBJ1-5, with 7 bases fitting TRBD1. The CDR3 loop spans 17 amino acids. Germline CDR1 reads SGHDN; CDR2 reads FVKESK. V trimming: 5 bases; J trimming: 0 bases; junction bases outside the gene matches: 10. CDR3 coding DNA: TGTGCCAGCAGCGACTCCGGGACAGCGTATAGCAATCAGCCCCAGCATTTT. Residues: CASSDSGTAYSNQPQHF.

This chain joins TRBV7-9 and TRBJ1-2; possibly TRBD1 for D (6 bases). Trimming pared 1 base from V and 4 bases from J, leaving 16 bases between. The CDR3 is 16 residues long. CDR1 is SEHNR, CDR2 FQNEAQ, per germline (reference sequence). CDR3 nucleotide sequence: TGTGCCAGCAGCTTAGGGTCCTCAGGGGTGAGCTATGGCTACACCTTC. Translation: CASSLGSSGVSYGYTF.

The J gene is TRBJ1-2, the V gene TRBV19, with TRBD1 matching 9 bases. This CDR3 has 14 amino acids. V trimming: 6 bases; J trimming: 3 bases; junction bases outside the gene matches: 5. Germline CDR1 and CDR2: LNHDA and SQIVND (reference sequence). CDR3 region: CASRGWDRDYGYTF. The DNA of the CDR3 is TGTGCCAGTAGGGGATGGGACAGGGACTATGGCTACACCTTC.